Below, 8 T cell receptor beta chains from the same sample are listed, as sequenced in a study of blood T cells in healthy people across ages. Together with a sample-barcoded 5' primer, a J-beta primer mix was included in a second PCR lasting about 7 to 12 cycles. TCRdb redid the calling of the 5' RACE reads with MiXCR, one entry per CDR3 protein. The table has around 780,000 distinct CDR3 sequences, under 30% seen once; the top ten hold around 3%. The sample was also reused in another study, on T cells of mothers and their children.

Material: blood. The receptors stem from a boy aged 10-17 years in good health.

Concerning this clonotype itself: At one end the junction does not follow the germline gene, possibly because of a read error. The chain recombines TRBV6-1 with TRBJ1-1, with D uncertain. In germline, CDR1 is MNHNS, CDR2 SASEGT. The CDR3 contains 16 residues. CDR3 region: CASRLGFGSRVAEAFF. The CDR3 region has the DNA TGTGCCAGCAGGTTGGGGTTTGGATCGAGGGTCGCTGAAGCCTTCTTT.

This chain's CDR3 is CASNPSGARYNEQFF. The DNA of the CDR3 is TGTGCCAGCAACCCAAGCGGGGCCCGCTACAATGAGCAGTTCTTC. The V gene is TRBV27, the J gene TRBJ2-5; 7 nucleotides match TRBD2. The better agreement between TRBJ2-1 and the DNA end casts doubt on the J call. From germline, CDR1 is MNHEY and CDR2 SMNVEV (reference sequence). This CDR3 is 15 amino acids long.

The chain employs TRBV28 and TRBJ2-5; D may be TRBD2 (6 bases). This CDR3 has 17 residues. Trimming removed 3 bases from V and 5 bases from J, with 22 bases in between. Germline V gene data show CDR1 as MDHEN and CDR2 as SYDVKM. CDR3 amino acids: CASSLISPSAKGETQYF. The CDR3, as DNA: TGTGCCAGCAGTTTGATTTCCCCTAGCGCTAAAGGCGAGACCCAGTACTTC. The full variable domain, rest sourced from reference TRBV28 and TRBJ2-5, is DVKVTQSSRYLVKRTGEKVFLECVQDMDHENMFWYRQDPGLGLRLIYFSYDVKMKEKGDIPEGYSVSREKKERFSLILESASTNQTSMYLCASSLISPSAKGETQYFGPGTRLLVL.

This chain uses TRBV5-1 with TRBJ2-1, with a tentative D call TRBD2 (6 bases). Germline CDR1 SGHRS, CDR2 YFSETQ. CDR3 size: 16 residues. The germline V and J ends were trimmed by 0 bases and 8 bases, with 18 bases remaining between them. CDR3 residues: CASSLGRRGFSYEQFF. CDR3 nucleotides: TGCGCCAGCAGCTTGGGCAGACGGGGGTTTTCATATGAGCAGTTCTTC.

The CDR3 DNA follows: TGTGCCAGCAGTTACAAGCGGGGACAAGAGACCCAGTACTTC. It translates to CASSYKRGQETQYF. The genes are TRBV6-6 and TRBJ2-5, with 7 bases that match TRBD2. In germline, CDR1 is MNHNY, CDR2 SVGAGI (reference sequence). The CDR3 runs 14 residues. J was trimmed by 2 bases and V by 2 bases; bases with no gene match: 2.

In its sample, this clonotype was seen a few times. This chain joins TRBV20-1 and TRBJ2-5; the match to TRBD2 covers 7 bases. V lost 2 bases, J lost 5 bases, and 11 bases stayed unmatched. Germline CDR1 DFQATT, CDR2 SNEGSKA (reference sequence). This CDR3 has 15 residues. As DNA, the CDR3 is TGCAGTGCTAGACCGTCGGGGGGAATGAAGGAGACCCAGTACTTC. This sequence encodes CSARPSGGMKETQYF.

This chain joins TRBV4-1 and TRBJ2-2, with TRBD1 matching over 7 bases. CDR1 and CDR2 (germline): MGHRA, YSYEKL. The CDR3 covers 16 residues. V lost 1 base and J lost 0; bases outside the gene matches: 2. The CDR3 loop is CASSQATGTNTGELFF. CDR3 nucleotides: TGCGCCAGCAGCCAAGCGACAGGGACGAACACCGGGGAGCTGTTTTTT.

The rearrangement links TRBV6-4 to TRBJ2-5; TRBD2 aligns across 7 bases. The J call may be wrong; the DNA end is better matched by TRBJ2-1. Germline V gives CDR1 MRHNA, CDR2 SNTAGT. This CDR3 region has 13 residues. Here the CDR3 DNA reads TGTGCCAGCAGTGACTCTGGGGAGGGTGAGCAGTTCTTC. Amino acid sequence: CASSDSGEGEQFF.